Here is one T cell receptor (beta chain) with its context. The antigen is undetermined. Different DNA sequences within this sample yield the same CDR3. The sample belongs to a study of shared clonotypes between healthy human individuals. Study-level background: Each donor's CD8 memory used one plate, CD8 naive two, each CD4 subset three. Regarding the study as a whole: The rarefaction results pointed to incomplete sorted-subset sequencing despite large depth.

Assay used: immunoSEQ multiplex PCR; TCRdb lists only in-frame clones, some missing. The table has some 2.1 million clones, 85% to 95% seen once. The CDR3 spans 14 residues. From germline, CDR1 is SGHNT and CDR2 YYREEE (reference sequence). V lost 0 bases and J lost 1, with 5 bases in between. The specimen sequenced was naive CD4+ T cells sorted from blood. The subset is: CD45RA+ positively selected. This clonotype was obtained from a man aged 18 to 30 in good health. This chain links TRBV5-4 with TRBJ1-3; unclear D gene. The CDR3 bases are TGTGCCAGCAGCTTGGAGGGATCTGGAAACACCATATATTTT. Residues: CASSLEGSGNTIYF.